The rows below give T cell receptor beta chains drawn from one sample of a study of blood T cell repertoires in COVID-19. The assay was immunoSEQ multiplex PCR, and TCRdb's table has in-frame clones only and misses some. The sample lists tens of thousands of clones, approximately 80% occurring once. The sample comprised peripheral blood. These receptors originate from a man aged 60-69 years with acute or convalescent COVID-19. The CDR3 runs from the conserved cysteine through the conserved F or W. A D gene is named only where the DNA matches it firmly. A row's size may be missing; if present it is once, few, many or a size class.

CDR3: CASRTKTEALYGYTF; DNA: TGTGCCAGCCGAACTAAGACCGAGGCGCTTTATGGCTACACCTTC; size: few; J: TRBJ1-2; V: TRBV19; D: .; length: 15
CDR3: CASSEARTGAAKDTQYF; DNA: TGTGCCAGCAGTGAAGCGAGGACAGGGGCAGCCAAGGATACGCAGTATTTT; size: .; J: TRBJ2-3; V: TRBV2; D: TRBD1; length: 17
CDR3: CAGYGWDTGELFF; DNA: TGTGCCGGGTACGGGTGGGACACCGGGGAGCTGTTTTTT; size: once; J: TRBJ2-2; V: TRBV7-2; D: .; length: 13
CDR3: CASSVRGKSYTF; DNA: TGCGCCAGCAGTGTCCGAGGGAAAAGCTACACCTTC; size: .; J: TRBJ1-2; V: TRBV10-1; D: .; length: 12
CDR3: CASTMDSYGYTF; DNA: TGTGCCAGCACCATGGACAGCTATGGCTACACCTTC; size: few; J: TRBJ1-2; V: TRBV5-4; D: .; length: 12
CDR3: CAWSVFASGGRFTDTQYF; DNA: TGTGCCTGGAGTGTATTCGCTAGCGGGGGGCGGTTCACAGATACGCAGTATTTT; size: .; J: TRBJ2-3; V: TRBV30; D: TRBD2; length: 18
CDR3: CASSQIPTGGLTDTQYF; DNA: TGTGCCAGCTCACAAATCCCTACAGGGGGCCTCACAGATACGCAGTATTTT; size: .; J: TRBJ2-3; V: TRBV18; D: TRBD1; length: 17
CDR3: CASSGWGGQVNSPLHF; DNA: TGCGCCAGCAGTGGATGGGGGGGACAGGTAAATTCACCCCTCCACTTT; size: .; J: TRBJ1-6; V: TRBV10-2; D: TRBD1; length: 16
CDR3: CASSFYFGNTIYF; DNA: TGTGCCAGCAGTTTCTATTTTGGAAACACCATATATTTT; size: .; J: TRBJ1-3; V: TRBV6-5; D: .; length: 13
CDR3: CASSPPSKTENTEAFF; DNA: TGTGCCAGCAGCCCCCCATCCAAGACAGAAAACACTGAAGCTTTCTTT; size: once; J: TRBJ1-1; V: TRBV7-2; D: .; length: 16
CDR3: CASSQDGGAAETQYF; DNA: TGTGCCAGCAGCCAAGATGGCGGGGCTGCAGAGACCCAGTACTTC; size: .; J: TRBJ2-5; V: TRBV4-2; D: .; length: 15
CDR3: CASSRRGATNEKLFF; DNA: TGTGCCAGTAGTAGACGGGGTGCAACTAATGAAAAACTGTTTTTT; size: .; J: TRBJ1-4; V: TRBV19; D: .; length: 15
CDR3: CASRTAGQGTYEQFF; DNA: TGTGCCAGCAGGACGGCGGGACAGGGGACCTACGAGCAGTTCTTC; size: .; J: TRBJ2-1; V: TRBV6-5; D: TRBD1; length: 15